This is a list of T cell receptor beta chains from one sample in a study of blood T cell repertoires in COVID-19. The table came from immunoSEQ multiplex PCR; TCRdb's copy has only in-frame clones and leaves some out. The data show around 250,000 clones, with roughly 88% seen just once and under 2.5% held by the top ten. Material: PBMCs or T cells enriched from blood (not recorded which). These receptors originate from a woman between 50 and 59 years old who had recovered from COVID-19. The CDR3 runs from the conserved cysteine through the conserved F or W. Fields, in order: V gene, clone size, J gene, D gene, CDR3 DNA, CDR3 protein. The D gene is left open where the match is weak. Clone size is stated in some rows and not others, as once, few, many or a class when expanded.

TRBV5-4,-,TRBJ1-3,-,TGTGCCAGCCTCTCCTACGGGGGCTCTGGAAACACCATATATTTT,CASLSYGGSGNTIYF
TRBV5-1,-,TRBJ2-1,-,TGCGCCAGCAGCTATCCTCGGAATGAGCAGTTCTTC,CASSYPRNEQFF
TRBV27,-,TRBJ1-1,-,TGTGCCAGCAGTTTAAGGATAGGGGTCCTGGGAGCTTTCTTT,CASSLRIGVLGAFF
TRBV11-2,-,TRBJ2-7,-,TGTGCCAGCAGCTTAGATAGAAGGAGCTACGAGCAGTACTTC,CASSLDRRSYEQYF
TRBV10-2,-,TRBJ2-1,TRBD2,TGCGCCAGGGGGACTAGCGGTAGCTCCTACAATGAGCAGTTCTTC,CARGTSGSSYNEQFF
TRBV5-1,-,TRBJ2-7,TRBD1,TGCGCCAGCACTCCCGCTCCGATGACAGGGACCGAGCAGTACTTC,CASTPAPMTGTEQYF
TRBV19,-,TRBJ2-7,-,TGTGCCAGTAGTCGGGCTGGGGTACAGGGCGCCTACGAGCAGTACTTC,CASSRAGVQGAYEQYF
TRBV27,few,TRBJ1-5,TRBD1,TGTGCCAGCAACGACAGGGCCGGCCAGCCCCAGCATTTT,CASNDRAGQPQHF
TRBV7-8,once,TRBJ1-5,TRBD1,TGTGCCAGCAGCTTAGCGAGGACAGGGGGCTTTAGCAATCAGCCCCAGCATTTT,CASSLARTGGFSNQPQHF
TRBV5-1,-,TRBJ2-1,TRBD1,TGCGCCAGCAGCTTGGGAGGTACAGGGGGCGTCGGTAATGAGCAGTTCTTC,CASSLGGTGGVGNEQFF
TRBV2,-,TRBJ1-1,-,TGTGCCAGCACAGACAAGAACACTGAAGCTTTCTTT,CASTDKNTEAFF
TRBV5-6,-,TRBJ2-2,TRBD1,TGTGCCAGCAGCTCCCAAAGGGGGCGGGACACCGGGGAGCTGTTTTTT,CASSSQRGRDTGELFF
TRBV6-5,-,TRBJ2-7,TRBD2,TGTGCCAGCAGTTTTCCCGGGGGGGGAGCCTACGAGCAGTACTTC,CASSFPGGGAYEQYF
TRBV5-1,-,TRBJ2-1,-,TGCGCCAGCTCATCTCGTACAAGCTCCTACAATGAGCAGTTCTTC,CASSSRTSSYNEQFF